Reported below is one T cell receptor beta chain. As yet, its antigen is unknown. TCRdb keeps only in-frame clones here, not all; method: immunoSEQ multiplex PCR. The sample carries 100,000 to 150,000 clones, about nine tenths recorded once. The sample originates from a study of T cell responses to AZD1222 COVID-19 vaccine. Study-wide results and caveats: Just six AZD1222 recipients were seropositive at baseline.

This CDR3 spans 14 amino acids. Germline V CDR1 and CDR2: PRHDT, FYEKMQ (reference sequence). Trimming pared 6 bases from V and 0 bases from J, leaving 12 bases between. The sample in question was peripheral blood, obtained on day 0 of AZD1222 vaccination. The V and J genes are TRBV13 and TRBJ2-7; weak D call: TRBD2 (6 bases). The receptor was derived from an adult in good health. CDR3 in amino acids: CASRWAGSSYEQYF. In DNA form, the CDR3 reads TGTGCCAGCAGGTGGGCGGGGAGCTCCTACGAGCAGTACTTC.